Included here is one TCR beta chain sequence, with context. Its antigen is not identified. This CDR3 region has 14 residues. V lost 0 bases and J lost 5, with 10 bases in between. Germline V lookup: CDR1 SGHAT, CDR2 FQNNGV. These data belong to a study of cytomegalovirus exposure and HLA in healthy donors. Regarding the study as a whole: The classifier reportedly diagnosed cytomegalovirus status with high sensitivity and specificity.

In the PCR, 60 Vbeta and 13 Jbeta primers were used. Source study methods: Later reanalysis found around 74 million unique TCR beta chains, some 10 million of them shared. Assay used: immunoSEQ multiplex PCR; TCRdb lists only in-frame clones, some missing. V, J and clone size are those of that table, while D and trimming were read from the DNA. The sample includes 130,000 to 150,000 clones. This chain connects TRBV11-2 to TRBJ1-2; no clear D. This clonotype originated in a male donor in good health and CMV-seronegative. Sequences were obtained from PBMCs. The CDR3 spells CASSLEPTPYGYTF. The CDR3, as DNA: TGTGCCAGCAGCTTAGAACCGACACCATATGGCTACACCTTC. The variable domain in full, with the rest retrieved from reference TRBV11-2 and TRBJ1-2, is EAGVAQSPRYKIIEKRQSVAFWCNPISGHATLYWYQQILGQGPKLLIQFQNNGVVDDSQLPKDRFSAERLKGVDSTLKIQPAKLEDSAVYLCASSLEPTPYGYTFGSGTRLTVV.